This T cell receptor beta chain was found in a study of blood T cell repertoires in COVID-19. Study overall: PBMCs, B-cell-depleted T cells, or T cells were the source of the cDNA or gDNA that made up the material.

While infection was still active, Seattle patients were enrolled and then followed longitudinally. The protocol was immunoSEQ multiplex PCR, while the TCRdb copy is restricted to in-frame clones and leaves out a portion. The sample has approximately 500,000 clones; roughly 87% are singletons. This clone was detected once. Germline V gives CDR1 SGHNT, CDR2 YENEEA. The CDR3 runs to 15 residues. The junction had 4 bases not matched to a gene; V was cut back by 2 bases and J by 4 bases. Sequenced material: peripheral blood. The receptor was derived from a man between 18 and 35 years old with COVID-19, enrolled during active disease. The chain recombines TRBV11-3 with TRBJ2-1; 8 bases are a match to TRBD1. CDR3 amino acids: CASSLTGTGYNEQFF. The CDR3 DNA reads TGTGCCAGCAGCTTAACCGGGACAGGTTACAATGAGCAGTTCTTC.